The T cell receptor (beta chain) under discussion was sequenced for a study of cytomegalovirus exposure and HLA in healthy donors (dated by TCRdb to about 2017). Turning to the overall study: A later analysis indicated that the roughly 120 validation repertoires were generated on the platform also employed for the roughly 720 repertoires of the first cohort. In addition to the first cohort of around 670 subjects, a separate validation cohort of 130 or so different subjects was used. The study combined high-throughput TCR immunosequencing, statistical association of individual TCRs with disease status, and machine learning to predict cytomegalovirus infection status. The aim of the study was to test whether cataloging public T cell receptors could identify signatures of past pathogen exposure. The research as a whole found: Across donors, most TCR sequences were observed very rarely, whereas some public TCRs were present in many individuals. Of the cluster scores, 85% to 95% were above 0 in a later analysis, which found that TCRs clustered in the first cohort also tended to co-occur in the 110 or so validation repertoires. In both the original and validation cohorts, the classifier was reported to diagnose cytomegalovirus status with high specificity and sensitivity. The authors suggested that the approach could potentially be generalized to other disease states and immunological phenotypes. The study gave a list of over 150 TCR beta chains associated with cytomegalovirus. All 130 or so repertoires were used to score co-occurrence in the validation cohort in a later analysis, because that analysis had no HLA typing for the cohort. A few of the identified cytomegalovirus-associated TCR beta chains were confirmed in vitro to be specific for cytomegalovirus antigens.

The method was the immunoSEQ multiplex PCR assay. The published analysis was carried out like this. A statistical classification framework was built for diagnosing cytomegalovirus status from the catalog of TCR beta chain sequences. TCRdb took this table from immuneACCESS and kept in-frame rearrangements with V and J called. Such tables lack part of the clones; where checked against another copy, unresolved V genes explain under half of the gap, and the rest is unexplained. V, J and clone size are taken as reported in that table, and D and trimming were inferred from the DNA itself. Across this sample there are about 180,000 clones, with around 85% seen only once. The top ten hold 15% to 20% of the sample. Separate from the roughly 660-subject first cohort, the validation cohort of roughly 130 subjects was the group to which the donors belonged. Turning to this clone: This clone's antigen is unknown. No base quality information exists; no much larger clone differs at one position.

The germline V gene sets CDR1 to MRHNA and CDR2 to SNTAGT. The CDR3 measures 13 amino acids from cysteine to phenylalanine. Only the CDR3 DNA stays, 39 bases, in frame from base 1. V and J are trimmed by 6 bases and 6 bases, and the gene matches miss 4 bases of the junction. The TCR originated in a man in his late teens or twenties in good health and CMV-seropositive. The rearrangement combines TRBV6-4 with TRBJ2-2; TRBD1 lines up with 7 middle nucleotides. Sequenced: PBMCs. The bases read TGTGCCAGCAGCGAACAGGGGTCCGGGGAGCTGTTTTTT. It translates as CASSEQGSGELFF.